These T cell receptor beta chains were read from a single sample in a study of blood T cell repertoires in COVID-19. Sequencing used immunoSEQ multiplex PCR; TCRdb keeps in-frame clones, though not all of them. The table records approximately 100,000 clones, about 88% of them present only once. The specimen was peripheral blood. These receptor sequences come from a human donor in a cohort sampled during active COVID-19. CDR3s include the opening cysteine and the closing phenylalanine or tryptophan. A D gene is named only where the DNA matches it firmly. Where a row states a size, it is once, few, many or the class of an expanded clone; other rows omit it.

d_gene: TRBD2; abundance: NA; j_gene: TRBJ2-7; v_gene: TRBV6-5; CDR3nt: TGTGCCAGCAAAAAGCGGGAGGGCCTCTACGAGCAGTACTTC; CDR3aa: CASKKREGLYEQYF
d_gene: TRBD1; abundance: NA; j_gene: TRBJ2-5; v_gene: TRBV5-1; CDR3nt: TGCGCCAGTTGGGGGACAGGGGAAGAGACCCAGTACTTC; CDR3aa: CASWGTGEETQYF
d_gene: TRBD1; abundance: NA; j_gene: TRBJ2-3; v_gene: TRBV4-1; CDR3nt: TGCGCCAGCAGCCAACAGGGGGCCCAAGATACGCAGTATTTT; CDR3aa: CASSQQGAQDTQYF
d_gene: NA; abundance: NA; j_gene: TRBJ1-4; v_gene: TRBV9; CDR3nt: TGTGCCAGCAGCGTAGGGGGGCTCGGTGAAAAACTGTTTTTT; CDR3aa: CASSVGGLGEKLFF
d_gene: NA; abundance: NA; j_gene: TRBJ2-7; v_gene: TRBV3-1/TRBV3-2; CDR3nt: TGTGCCAGCAGCCAAGATTGGGGCAGGGGGAGGGAGCAGTACTTC; CDR3aa: CASSQDWGRGREQYF
d_gene: NA; abundance: NA; j_gene: TRBJ2-7; v_gene: TRBV3-1/TRBV3-2; CDR3nt: TGTGCCAGCAGCCCCAATAGCGGCGGCTCCTACGAGCAGTACTTC; CDR3aa: CASSPNSGGSYEQYF
d_gene: NA; abundance: NA; j_gene: TRBJ2-1; v_gene: TRBV6-4; CDR3nt: TGTGCCAGCAGTGCGCTAGCTAGTAGCGATGAGCAGTTCTTC; CDR3aa: CASSALASSDEQFF
d_gene: NA; abundance: NA; j_gene: TRBJ2-3; v_gene: TRBV6-5; CDR3nt: TGTGCCAGCAGGACGGGTACCTCTAGCACAGATACGCAGTATTTT; CDR3aa: CASRTGTSSTDTQYF
d_gene: NA; abundance: NA; j_gene: TRBJ2-1; v_gene: TRBV9; CDR3nt: TGTGCCAGCAGCCCCACAGCTATTTACTCCTACAATGAGCAGTTCTTC; CDR3aa: CASSPTAIYSYNEQFF
d_gene: NA; abundance: once; j_gene: TRBJ1-5; v_gene: TRBV5-6; CDR3nt: TGTGCCAGCAGCTTAGGGTACAGGGATAGAAATCAGCCCCAGCATTTT; CDR3aa: CASSLGYRDRNQPQHF
d_gene: NA; abundance: NA; j_gene: TRBJ2-3; v_gene: TRBV7-2; CDR3nt: TGTGCCAGCAGCTTAGTGCGATTTGGTATCACAGATACGCAGTATTTT; CDR3aa: CASSLVRFGITDTQYF
d_gene: NA; abundance: NA; j_gene: TRBJ1-5; v_gene: TRBV28; CDR3nt: TGTGCCAGCAGTTTACGCAATGGAGGCAATCAGCCCCAGCATTTT; CDR3aa: CASSLRNGGNQPQHF
d_gene: NA; abundance: NA; j_gene: TRBJ1-4; v_gene: TRBV7-8; CDR3nt: TGTGCCAGCAGCGACATCTTTGGAACTAATGAAAAACTGTTTTTT; CDR3aa: CASSDIFGTNEKLFF
d_gene: NA; abundance: NA; j_gene: TRBJ2-7; v_gene: TRBV7-8; CDR3nt: TGTGCCAGCAGCTTATCAGGGGTCACCTACGAGCAGTACTTC; CDR3aa: CASSLSGVTYEQYF
d_gene: NA; abundance: NA; j_gene: TRBJ1-6; v_gene: TRBV4-2; CDR3nt: TGTGCCAGCAGCCAAGATGGGCTCCCACATAATTCACCCCTCCACTTT; CDR3aa: CASSQDGLPHNSPLHF
d_gene: NA; abundance: NA; j_gene: TRBJ1-4; v_gene: TRBV5-6; CDR3nt: TGTGCCAGCAGCTTGGGGTCAGGGGTCGAGGAAAAACTGTTTTTT; CDR3aa: CASSLGSGVEEKLFF
d_gene: NA; abundance: NA; j_gene: TRBJ1-1; v_gene: TRBV3-1/TRBV3-2; CDR3nt: TGTGCCAGCAGCCAAGTATACGGATTCGGGGGTATTAACACTGAAGCTTTCTTT; CDR3aa: CASSQVYGFGGINTEAFF
d_gene: TRBD1; abundance: NA; j_gene: TRBJ2-7; v_gene: TRBV12-3/TRBV12-4; CDR3nt: TGTGCCAGCAGTCACGGACAGGGCATCGAGCAGTACTTC; CDR3aa: CASSHGQGIEQYF
d_gene: NA; abundance: NA; j_gene: TRBJ2-1; v_gene: TRBV19; CDR3nt: TGTGCCAGTAGTACGGGTGGTGAGCAGTTCTTC; CDR3aa: CASSTGGEQFF
d_gene: NA; abundance: NA; j_gene: TRBJ1-1; v_gene: TRBV19; CDR3nt: TGTGCCAGTAGTCTCCACAGGGAGCGCACTGAAGCTTTCTTT; CDR3aa: CASSLHRERTEAFF
d_gene: NA; abundance: NA; j_gene: TRBJ1-5; v_gene: TRBV5-6; CDR3nt: TGTGCCAGCAGCTTTGGCAGGTTGAGCAATCAGCCCCAGCATTTT; CDR3aa: CASSFGRLSNQPQHF
d_gene: NA; abundance: NA; j_gene: TRBJ1-2; v_gene: TRBV13; CDR3nt: TGTGCCAGCAGCTTAGAACAGGGAAATGGCTACACCTTC; CDR3aa: CASSLEQGNGYTF
d_gene: TRBD2; abundance: NA; j_gene: TRBJ2-7; v_gene: TRBV4-2; CDR3nt: TGTGCCAGCAGCCAAGGAACGGGGGGACCCCAATACGAGCAGTACTTC; CDR3aa: CASSQGTGGPQYEQYF
d_gene: NA; abundance: few; j_gene: TRBJ2-7; v_gene: TRBV28; CDR3nt: TGTGCCAGCAGTCCCAACGGAGGGGGCTGGTACGAGCAGTACTTC; CDR3aa: CASSPNGGGWYEQYF
d_gene: NA; abundance: NA; j_gene: TRBJ1-4; v_gene: TRBV9; CDR3nt: TGTGCCAGCAGCGTATACCTAGACAGAGCAACTAATGAAAAACTGTTTTTT; CDR3aa: CASSVYLDRATNEKLFF
d_gene: NA; abundance: NA; j_gene: TRBJ1-4; v_gene: TRBV9; CDR3nt: TGTGCCAGCAGCGAACAGGGTGCCGCTGAAAAACTGTTTTTT; CDR3aa: CASSEQGAAEKLFF